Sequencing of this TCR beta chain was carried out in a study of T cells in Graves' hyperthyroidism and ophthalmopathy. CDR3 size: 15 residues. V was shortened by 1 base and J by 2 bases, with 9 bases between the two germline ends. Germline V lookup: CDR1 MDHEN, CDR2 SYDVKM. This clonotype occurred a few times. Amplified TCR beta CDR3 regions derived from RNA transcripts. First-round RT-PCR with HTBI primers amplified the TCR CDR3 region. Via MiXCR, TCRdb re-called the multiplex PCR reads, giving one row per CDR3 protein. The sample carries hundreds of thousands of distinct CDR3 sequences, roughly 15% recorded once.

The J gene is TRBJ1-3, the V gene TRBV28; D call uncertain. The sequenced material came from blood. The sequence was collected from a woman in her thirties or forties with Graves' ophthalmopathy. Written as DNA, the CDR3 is TGTGCCAGCAGTTTATCCTTCTGCCCTGGAAACACCATATATTTT. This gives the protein CASSLSFCPGNTIYF.